Listed below are T cell receptor beta chains from one sample, sequenced in a study of neurological immune-mediated disorders. MiXCR, run by TCRdb on the 5' RACE reads, gives a single entry per CDR3 protein. The table lists about 84,000 distinct CDR3 sequences, 10% of them singletons. The material sequenced was PBMCs. Receptors were obtained from a man in his forties in good health. CDR3s include the opening cysteine and the closing phenylalanine or tryptophan. A D gene is named only where the DNA matches it firmly. Not all rows give a size; the values are once, few, many and, for expanded clones, a class.

CDR3aa	CDR3nt	v_gene	j_gene	d_gene	abundance
CASSFLIGQPQHF	TGTGCCAGCAGTTTTCTAATAGGACAGCCCCAGCATTTT	TRBV12-3/TRBV12-4	TRBJ1-5	NA	many
CASSLEQGKMRTQYF	TGTGCCAGCAGCTTGGAACAGGGAAAGATGAGGACCCAGTACTTC	TRBV5-6	TRBJ2-5	NA	many
CAALPAANYGYTF	TGTGCCGCCCTGCCGGCCGCTAACTATGGCTACACCTTC	TRBV10-3	TRBJ1-2	NA	many
CASSSSSFDRGRIEDVLTF	TGTGCCAGCAGCTCCTCCTCATTTGACAGGGGAAGAATCGAGGACGTCCTGACTTTC	TRBV7-9	TRBJ2-6	TRBD1	many
CSVEDRSRLNSYEQYF	TGCAGCGTTGAAGATCGTAGCAGACTAAATTCTTACGAGCAGTACTTC	TRBV29-1	TRBJ2-7	NA	many
CSARDSNSVEETQYF	TGCAGTGCTAGAGATAGTAATTCGGTCGAAGAGACCCAGTACTTC	TRBV20-1	TRBJ2-5	NA	many
CASSPRLAGVPAHYNEQFF	TGTGCCAGCAGCCCAAGACTAGCGGGAGTGCCCGCTCACTACAATGAGCAGTTCTTC	TRBV12-3/TRBV12-4	TRBJ2-1	TRBD2	NA
CASSFGPSNTEAFF	TGCGCCAGCAGCTTCGGACCGTCGAACACTGAAGCTTTCTTT	TRBV5-1	TRBJ1-1	NA	many
CASSPPRDSEAFF	TGTGCCAGCAGCCCGCCCCGGGACAGTGAAGCTTTCTTT	TRBV9	TRBJ1-1	TRBD1	many
CASSLTPLLGDRGKLSGANVLTF	TGTGCCAGCAGTTTGACGCCCCTTTTAGGGGACAGGGGAAAACTGTCTGGGGCCAACGTCCTGACTTTC	TRBV28	TRBJ2-6	TRBD1	many
CASSPFRGAGELFF	TGTGCCAGCAGCCCCTTTAGGGGGGCCGGGGAGCTGTTTTTT	TRBV5-6	TRBJ2-2	NA	many
CASSARGGPYGYTF	TGTGCCAGCAGCGCTAGAGGGGGGCCCTATGGCTACACCTTC	TRBV9	TRBJ1-2	NA	many
CASSLDGGPQETQYF	TGTGCCAGCAGCTTAGACGGGGGCCCCCAAGAGACCCAGTACTTC	TRBV7-2	TRBJ2-5	NA	many
CASRGLYTEAFF	TGTGCCAGCAGGGGTCTCTACACTGAAGCTTTCTTT	TRBV28	TRBJ1-1	NA	many
CASSVGFTGELFF	TGTGCCAGCAGCGTAGGGTTTACCGGGGAGCTGTTTTTT	TRBV9	TRBJ2-2	NA	many
CAISGTSGGETQYF	TGTGCCATCAGCGGAACTAGCGGGGGAGAGACCCAGTACTTC	TRBV10-3	TRBJ2-5	TRBD2	many
CASSFLSGEQFF	TGTGCCAGCAGTTTCTTATCCGGTGAGCAGTTCTTC	TRBV6-5	TRBJ2-1	NA	many
CATRTGFQETQYF	TGTGCCACCCGGACAGGGTTCCAAGAGACCCAGTACTTC	TRBV25-1	TRBJ2-5	TRBD1	many
CASSPPQNTEAFF	TGTGCCAGCAGCCCGCCCCAGAACACTGAAGCTTTCTTT	TRBV13	TRBJ1-1	NA	NA
CASSVEYEQYF	TGTGCCAGCAGTGTGGAGTACGAGCAGTACTTC	TRBV25-1	TRBJ2-7	NA	many
CSAWPGQGGNEQYF	TGCAGTGCTTGGCCGGGACAGGGGGGAAACGAGCAGTACTTC	TRBV20-1	TRBJ2-7	TRBD1	many
CASKAGELFF	TGTGCCAGCAAAGCCGGGGAGCTGTTTTTT	TRBV6-2/TRBV6-3	TRBJ2-2	NA	many
CASSQNRRQETQYF	TGTGCCAGCAGCCAAAACAGGAGACAAGAGACCCAGTACTTC	TRBV11-2	TRBJ2-5	NA	many
CASRHTSGYEQYF	TGTGCCAGCAGGCACACTAGCGGCTACGAGCAGTACTTC	TRBV3-1	TRBJ2-7	TRBD2	many
CASSRRDAGVGDEQYF	TGTGCCAGCAGCCGGCGCGATGCGGGAGTGGGGGACGAGCAGTACTTC	TRBV3-1	TRBJ2-7	TRBD2	many
CASSLWTSGGNNEQFF	TGTGCCAGCAGCCTGTGGACTAGCGGGGGTAACAATGAGCAGTTCTTC	TRBV5-8	TRBJ2-1	TRBD2	many
CASSELGGGATDTQYF	TGCGCCAGCAGTGAACTAGGCGGGGGGGCCACAGATACGCAGTATTTT	TRBV10-2	TRBJ2-3	TRBD2	many
CASSLGQGFTEAFF	TGCGCCAGCAGCTTGGGACAGGGGTTCACTGAAGCTTTCTTT	TRBV5-1	TRBJ1-1	TRBD1	NA
CATSRDRTEQFF	TGTGCCACCAGCAGAGATCGGACTGAGCAGTTCTTC	TRBV15	TRBJ2-1	NA	NA
CSARLAGSGEQFF	TGCAGTGCTCGACTAGCGGGATCGGGTGAGCAGTTCTTC	TRBV20-1	TRBJ2-1	TRBD2	many
CASSPTGSTDTQYF	TGTGCCAGCAGCCCGACAGGGAGCACAGATACGCAGTATTTT	TRBV7-6	TRBJ2-3	TRBD1	many
CASSHGEKGTQYF	TGTGCCAGCAGCCATGGCGAAAAAGGGACCCAGTACTTC	TRBV4-2	TRBJ2-5	NA	many
CASSQRGVSDTQYF	TGTGCCAGCAGCCAAAGGGGGGTATCAGATACGCAGTATTTT	TRBV3-1	TRBJ2-3	NA	many
CANSPLESTETGTYNEQFF	TGTGCCAACAGCCCCTTGGAGAGCACCGAGACAGGGACCTACAATGAGCAGTTCTTC	TRBV7-8	TRBJ2-1	TRBD1	NA
CAISEDREGSYEQYF	TGTGCCATCAGTGAGGACAGGGAAGGAAGCTACGAGCAGTACTTC	TRBV10-3	TRBJ2-7	TRBD1	many
CASSLGQGAPGEQFF	TGTGCCAGCAGCCTCGGACAGGGGGCGCCGGGTGAGCAGTTCTTC	TRBV3-1	TRBJ2-1	TRBD1	many
CASSPGQGNEQFF	TGTGCCAGCAGTCCGGGACAGGGGAATGAGCAGTTCTTC	TRBV12-3/TRBV12-4	TRBJ2-1	TRBD1	medium-sized
CASSYGGFTYEQYF	TGTGCCAGCAGTTACGGGGGTTTTACCTACGAGCAGTACTTC	TRBV6-6	TRBJ2-7	NA	many
CASSPPQGYEQYF	TGTGCCAGCAGCCCACCACAGGGGTACGAGCAGTACTTC	TRBV3-1	TRBJ2-7	TRBD1	many
CASSVGGARYNEQFF	TGTGCCAGCAGCGTAGGCGGGGCGCGTTACAATGAGCAGTTCTTC	TRBV9	TRBJ2-1	NA	many
CASSLTPSTDTQYF	TGTGCCAGCAGCTTAACGCCTAGCACAGATACGCAGTATTTT	TRBV7-3	TRBJ2-3	NA	many